The 7 T cell receptor beta chains in this list originate from one sample, sequenced in a study of blood T cell repertoires in COVID-19. Assay: immunoSEQ multiplex PCR; the TCRdb copy retains only in-frame clones and omits some. Altogether around 190,000 clones are present, 83% being singletons, with the ten largest covering 7.6%. The sequenced sample consisted of peripheral blood. The receptors here all came from a woman in her 70s with COVID-19, enrolled during active disease.

This chain joins TRBV24-1 and TRBJ2-2, with TRBD1 as a possible D gene (6 bases). V lost 10 bases, J lost 1 base, and 12 bases lay in between. Germline loops: CDR1 KGHDR, CDR2 SFDVKD. The CDR3 consists of 14 residues. The CDR3 here is CATGGHQNTGELFF. The CDR3 nucleotides read TGTGCCACTGGGGGACACCAGAACACCGGGGAGCTGTTTTTT.

This chain uses TRBV14 with TRBJ2-3; D gene uncertain. Trimming took off 0 bases at V and 1 base at J, with 8 bases between the two ends. Germline loops: CDR1 SGHDN, CDR2 FVKESK. The CDR3 totals 15 residues. CDR3 nucleotide sequence: TGTGCCAGCAGCCAAGATATGGCGGGCACAGATACGCAGTATTTT. The encoded protein is CASSQDMAGTDTQYF.

This chain's CDR3 is CASSSIRDQPQHF. The CDR3 nucleotides read TGTGCCAGCAGCTCTATCAGGGATCAGCCCCAGCATTTT. This chain links TRBV7-8 with TRBJ1-5; possible D gene TRBD1, 5 bases. V was cut by 4 bases and J by 5 bases, with 9 bases left in between. This CDR3 region has 13 residues. The germline V gene has CDR1 SGHVS and CDR2 FQNEAQ.

This clone appeared a few times. The chain combines TRBV21-1 with TRBJ2-1; the tabulated D call, TRBD2, remains unverified against the DNA. TRBV21-1 is reported as a pseudogene. The CDR3 spans 15 residues. The CDR3 loop is CASTLSGVANNEQFF. The CDR3 coding sequence is TGTGCCAGCACCCTAAGTGGAGTTGCTAACAATGAGCAGTTCTTC.

The rearrangement uses TRBV19 and TRBJ1-1; TRBD1 aligns across 8 bases. The V segment lost 1 base and the J segment 5 bases; nucleotides outside the gene matches: 12. Germline CDR1 and CDR2: LNHDA and SQIVND (reference sequence). The CDR3 sequence is 17 residues long. CDR3 amino acids: CASSIVRTGIVVTEAFF. As DNA, the CDR3 is TGTGCCAGTAGTATAGTCCGGACAGGGATCGTAGTGACTGAAGCTTTCTTT.

The V gene is TRBV7-9, the J gene TRBJ1-5; 8 bases align to TRBD1. V lost 4 bases to trimming and J lost 10 bases; unmatched junction nucleotides: 9. Looked up from germline, CDR1 is SEHNR and CDR2 is FQNEAQ (reference sequence). The CDR3 loop spans 14 amino acids. CDR3 protein: CASSSGQGTAPQHF. The CDR3 nucleotides are TGTGCCAGCAGCTCCGGACAGGGAACGGCTCCCCAGCATTTT.

V is TRBV11-3 and J is TRBJ2-1, with 12 nucleotides matching TRBD2. The V gene's germline CDR1 is SGHNT and CDR2 YENEEA. CDR3 length: 15 amino acids. Trimming cost V 5 bases and J 9 bases; bases outside gene matches: 8. The CDR3 coding sequence is TGTGCCAGCAGCGGGCTAGCGGGAGGGGTGGGTGAGCAGTTCTTC. It encodes CASSGLAGGVGEQFF.